This is a list of T cell receptor beta chains from one sample in a study of blood T cells in healthy people across ages. MiXCR was run by TCRdb on the 5' RACE reads, yielding one entry per CDR3 protein. This sample has hundreds of thousands of distinct CDR3 sequences, with 35% to 40% found just once. The sequenced sample consisted of blood. The receptors derive from a man aged 18 to 29 in good health. The CDR3 runs from the conserved cysteine through the conserved F or W. D genes are given only for firm matches. Clone size is stated in some rows and not others, as once, few, many or a class when expanded.

j_gene	v_gene	d_gene	abundance	len	CDR3nt	CDR3aa
TRBJ2-1	TRBV5-1	NA	few	16	TGCGCCAGCAGCTGGGGCGACTATCCCGCCTACAATGAGCAGTTCTTC	CASSWGDYPAYNEQFF
TRBJ1-2	TRBV12-3/TRBV12-4	NA	many	12	TGTGCCAGCAGTACCTTAAACTATGGCTACACCTTC	CASSTLNYGYTF
TRBJ1-1	TRBV12-3/TRBV12-4	TRBD1	NA	14	TGTGCCAGCAGTTTAAAGGGGGCGGCCACTGAAGCTTTCTTT	CASSLKGAATEAFF
TRBJ1-6	TRBV20-1	NA	NA	15	TGCAGTGCTACCCAGGGGAGCTCCTATAATTCACCCCTCCACTTT	CSATQGSSYNSPLHF
TRBJ2-1	TRBV29-1	NA	few	12	TGCAGCGCCGCCGACGGTAACAATGAGCAGTTCTTC	CSAADGNNEQFF
TRBJ1-6	TRBV6-1	NA	NA	15	TGTGCCAGCATTCGGGACGGGGGCCTTATTTCACCCCTCCACTTT	CASIRDGGLISPLHF
TRBJ2-5	TRBV20-1	NA	medium-sized	11	TGCAGTGCAGAGTACCAAGAGACCCAGTACTTC	CSAEYQETQYF
TRBJ2-7	TRBV5-5	NA	once	15	TGTGCCAGCAACCACGGTCCAGGTAGAATCTACGAGCAGTACTTC	CASNHGPGRIYEQYF
TRBJ2-3	TRBV4-3	NA	many	18	TGCGCCAGCAGCCAAGTTCTCAGGGGACTCACCGCCACAGATACGCAGTATTTT	CASSQVLRGLTATDTQYF
TRBJ1-2	TRBV12-3/TRBV12-4	NA	NA	14	TGTGCCAGCAGTGTAGACCGGCAGGGCGGTGGCTACACCTTC	CASSVDRQGGGYTF
TRBJ2-2	TRBV28	TRBD1	NA	15	TGTGCCAGCAGGCTGGACAGGGGCCGCACCGGGGAGCTGTTTTTT	CASRLDRGRTGELFF
TRBJ2-2	TRBV6-5	NA	few	16	TGTGCCGGCAGCCTGACCCGACCCAAGTACACCGGGGAGCTGTTTTTT	CAGSLTRPKYTGELFF
TRBJ2-1	TRBV7-8	NA	NA	15	TGTGCCAGCAGCTTAGTAAGCGGCAGGATTTATGAGCAGTTCTTC	CASSLVSGRIYEQFF
TRBJ1-2	TRBV12-3/TRBV12-4	NA	many	13	TGTGCCAGCAGTTTCACAAGGGCCTATGGCTACACCTTC	CASSFTRAYGYTF
TRBJ2-4	TRBV4-3	TRBD2	NA	15	TGCGCCAGCAGCCAAGATGCTAGCGGGGGGAACATTCAGTACTTC	CASSQDASGGNIQYF
TRBJ2-7	TRBV29-1	TRBD1	NA	13	TGCAGCCCCGGGGGACAGGGGGTTTACGAGCAGTACTTC	CSPGGQGVYEQYF
TRBJ1-5	TRBV6-2/TRBV6-3	NA	NA	15	TGTGCCAGCAGATTACTCCGGGACAGCAATCAGCCCCAGCATTTT	CASRLLRDSNQPQHF
TRBJ2-4	TRBV7-2	TRBD2	few	18	TGTGCCAGCAGCACTCTAGCGGGGGTCCCTTTGACCAAAAACATTCAGTACTTC	CASSTLAGVPLTKNIQYF
TRBJ2-3	TRBV2	NA	NA	15	TGTGCCAGCAGTGAGATAGCAGTTAGGGCAGATACGCAGTATTTT	CASSEIAVRADTQYF
TRBJ1-6	TRBV6-2/TRBV6-3	NA	NA	16	TGTGCCAGCAGACCTGACAGGAGCTCCTATAATTCACCCCTCCACTTT	CASRPDRSSYNSPLHF
TRBJ2-3	TRBV12-3/TRBV12-4	NA	many	15	TGTGCCAGCAGTTTCTGGGGGGTTAGAACAGATACGCAGTATTTT	CASSFWGVRTDTQYF
TRBJ1-5	TRBV20-1	NA	NA	13	TGCAGTGCTCTGAAGATGCCCAATCAGCCCCAGCATTTT	CSALKMPNQPQHF
TRBJ1-1	TRBV5-1	NA	NA	15	TGCGCCAGCAGCTTGGCCGGGGCGAAGAACACTGAAGCTTTCTTT	CASSLAGAKNTEAFF
TRBJ1-4	TRBV7-9	NA	NA	15	TGTGCCAGCAGCGACCGACAGAACGATAATGAAAAACTGTTTTTT	CASSDRQNDNEKLFF
TRBJ2-7	TRBV20-1	TRBD1	NA	17	TGCAGTTCTTGGGGCGATACCGGGACAGGGTCATTCTACGAGCAGTACTTC	CSSWGDTGTGSFYEQYF
TRBJ2-4	TRBV12-3/TRBV12-4	NA	NA	19	TGTGCCAGCAGTTTAGAGCGGGCCAATCTCTTGGTAGCCAAAAACATTCAGTACTTC	CASSLERANLLVAKNIQYF
TRBJ2-3	TRBV29-1	NA	NA	12	TGCAGCCTCTCCTCGGCTGGAGATACGCAGTATTTT	CSLSSAGDTQYF
TRBJ2-7	TRBV12-3/TRBV12-4	NA	many	17	TGTGCCAGCAGTCCTAGTCCGGTTTGGGGGGCAAGCTACGAGCAGTACTTC	CASSPSPVWGASYEQYF